The 20 T cell receptor beta chains given below trace back to one sample, sequenced in a study of cytomegalovirus exposure and HLA in healthy donors. PCR primers comprised 60 Vbeta and 13 Jbeta primers. Produced via immunoSEQ multiplex PCR; TCRdb's table is partial and in-frame only. The data show around 150,000 clones, more than 75% seen once. The sequencing sample was made of PBMCs. These receptors were obtained from a woman between 50 and 59 years old in good health and CMV-seropositive.

The V call is TRBV19, the J call TRBJ1-5; no clear D. This CDR3 is built from 16 residues. V lost 2 bases and J lost 2, with 13 bases in between. Germline V gene data show CDR1 as LNHDA and CDR2 as SQIVND (reference sequence). CDR3 residues: CASSIHGLSGNQPQHF. The CDR3 nucleotides are TGTGCCAGTAGTATACATGGCTTATCAGGCAATCAGCCCCAGCATTTT.

The chain joins TRBV5-1 to TRBJ2-7, with D perhaps matching TRBD2 (5 bases). Between the trimmed V and J ends, which lost 0 bases and 8 bases, there was a span of 12 bases. Germline V gives CDR1 SGHRS, CDR2 YFSETQ. This CDR3 spans 13 amino acids. The CDR3 nucleotides read TGCGCCAGCAGCTTGGGGGAGTTAAAACAGCAGTACTTC. It yields the protein CASSLGELKQQYF.

This chain links TRBV5-1 with TRBJ1-1, with 7 bases fitting TRBD1. Germline assignment: CDR1 SGHRS and CDR2 YFSETQ. This CDR3 region has 16 residues. Unmatched junction bases numbered 8, after V lost 2 bases and J lost 1 base. CDR3: CASSLIPTGRNTEAFF. The CDR3 nucleotides are TGCGCCAGCAGCTTAATACCGACAGGGAGGAACACTGAAGCTTTCTTT.

This sequence joins TRBV10-1 and TRBJ2-1; possible D gene TRBD2, 6 bases. CDR3 length equals 16 residues. V dropped 1 base and J dropped 5 bases, with 15 bases sitting between them. Germline lookup yields CDR1 WNHNN and CDR2 SYGVQD (reference sequence). The CDR3: CASSEFSGRGNNEQFF. Here the CDR3 DNA reads TGCGCCAGCAGTGAGTTCAGCGGGCGGGGAAACAATGAGCAGTTCTTC.

The V gene is TRBV10-3, the J gene TRBJ1-3; D is unclear. V was trimmed by 2 bases and J by 2 bases, leaving 7 bases between them. The CDR3 is made up of 14 amino acids. CDR1 is ENHRY, CDR2 SYGVKD, per germline. The CDR3 nucleotides read TGTGCCATCAGTGAGGCCTACCCTGGAAACACCATATATTTT. Protein product: CAISEAYPGNTIYF.

The V and J genes are TRBV14 and TRBJ2-3; no reliable D call. Trimming shortened V by 4 bases and J by 0 bases, and 2 bases separated the two germline ends. The CDR3 has 12 amino acids. Germline CDR1 and CDR2: SGHDN and FVKESK. The CDR3 loop reads CASSPSTDTQYF. Here the CDR3 DNA reads TGTGCCAGCAGCCCTAGCACAGATACGCAGTATTTT.

J is TRBJ1-1 and V is TRBV18; D unresolved. Germline lookup yields CDR1 KGHSH and CDR2 LQKENI. Trimming stripped 4 bases from V and 7 bases from J, with 10 bases between. This CDR3 is 12 amino acids long. The CDR3 sequence: CASSLLPSEAFF. CDR3 coding DNA: TGTGCCAGCTCACTTTTACCGAGTGAAGCTTTCTTT.

The chain carries TRBV30 and TRBJ2-7; D is possibly TRBD2 (6 bases). Trimming shortened V by 5 bases and J by 4 bases, and 9 bases separated the two germline ends. CDR1 GTSNPN and CDR2 SVGIG come from the germline V gene (reference sequence). The CDR3 runs to 11 residues. CDR3 residues: CAWGRGYEQYF. The CDR3 DNA is TGTGCCTGGGGGCGGGGTTACGAGCAGTACTTC.

V gene TRBV7-6 combines with J gene TRBJ2-5; 9 bases fit TRBD2. With 3 bases clipped from V and 5 bases from J, the junction kept 4 bases outside the gene matches. The CDR3 runs 14 residues. Germline loops: CDR1 SGHVS, CDR2 FNYEAQ. For the CDR3, the DNA is TGTGCCAGCAGCTTTAGCGGGAGACGGGAGACCCAGTACTTC. Translated: CASSFSGRRETQYF.

Of note for this clone: The sample contains more than one DNA sequence encoding this CDR3. This sequence joins TRBV28 and TRBJ1-5; 8 bases are a match to TRBD1. The length of the CDR3 is 15 residues. The V gene's germline CDR1 is MDHEN and CDR2 SYDVKM. V dropped 6 bases and J dropped 6; count of bases not matched to a gene: 10. CDR3 in amino acids: CASSRDRGGGQPQHF. The DNA for the CDR3 is TGTGCCAGCAGCAGAGACAGGGGCGGGGGTCAGCCCCAGCATTTT.

The rearrangement links TRBV10-3 to TRBJ1-1; weak D call: TRBD1 (6 bases). Germline V gives CDR1 ENHRY, CDR2 SYGVKD. The CDR3 is made up of 15 amino acids. Trimming stripped 6 bases from V and 1 base from J, with 15 bases between. In DNA, the CDR3 is TGTGCCATCAGAATACTAGGGGGTCGGAACACTGAAGCTTTCTTT. Translation gives CAIRILGGRNTEAFF.

The rearrangement joins TRBV6-5 to TRBJ2-5; tentative D call: TRBD1 (7 bases). The J call may be faulty, since TRBJ2-7 better matches the DNA end. CDR1 MNHEY and CDR2 SVGAGI come from the germline V gene. The length of the CDR3 is 15 residues. The CDR3 nucleotides are TGTGCCAGCAGCAGGGGGGAATCGAAGGTCTACGAGCAGTACTTC. Translation gives CASSRGESKVYEQYF.

For the CDR3, the DNA is TGTGCCAGCAGCTTGGGGACATACGGGCAGTATTTT. This encodes CASSLGTYGQYF. The rearrangement joins TRBV7-9 to TRBJ2-3; weak D call: TRBD1 (6 bases). The V end was cut by 3 bases, the J end by 11 bases, with 12 bases between. This CDR3 comprises 12 residues. The germline CDR1 and CDR2 sequences are SEHNR and FQNEAQ (reference sequence).

This clone was seen only a few times. This chain connects TRBV10-3 to TRBJ1-1; TRBD1 matches at 9 bases. Germline values: CDR1 ENHRY, CDR2 SYGVKD. The V gene end was trimmed by 4 bases and the J gene end by 3 bases; junction bases not matched to a gene: 3. The CDR3 has 14 residues. CDR3 bases: TGTGCCATCAGTGGAACAGGGGGCGACACTGAAGCTTTCTTT. This translates into CAISGTGGDTEAFF.

Only a few counts were recorded for this clone. The chain carries TRBV7-7 and TRBJ1-5; TRBD1 aligns across 7 bases. The germline V gene has CDR1 SSHAT and CDR2 FNYEAQ (reference sequence). The CDR3 has 14 residues. Here the CDR3 reads CASPGRGVGEPQHF. Written as DNA, the CDR3 is TGTGCTAGCCCCGGCAGGGGGGTGGGGGAGCCCCAGCATTTT.

The rearrangement links TRBV2 to TRBJ2-7; no clear D gene. V lost 6 bases, J lost 4 bases, and 10 bases lay in between. Germline CDR1 SNHLY, CDR2 FYNNEI. This CDR3 spans 12 amino acids. The CDR3 reads CASSLQSYEQYF. DNA of the CDR3: TGTGCCAGCAGCCTACAGTCGTACGAGCAGTACTTC.

The chain is built from TRBV28 and TRBJ1-5; 11 positions agree with TRBD1. The CDR3 is 15 amino acids. Germline V gene lookup returns CDR1 MDHEN and CDR2 SYDVKM. V lost 8 bases to trimming and J lost 10 bases; unmatched junction nucleotides: 13. Here the CDR3 reads CASGPGQGGISPQHF. The CDR3 region has the DNA TGTGCCAGCGGTCCGGGACAGGGGGGTATAAGCCCCCAGCATTTT.

This chain links TRBV30 with TRBJ2-7; TRBD1 matches at 7 bases. CDR3 length equals 12 residues. The J segment lost 4 bases and the V segment lost 4 bases, leaving 4 bases of the junction unmatched. The germline CDR1 and CDR2 sequences are GTSNPN and SVGIG (reference sequence). The CDR3 nucleotides read TGTGCCTGGACCCCACAGGGGTACGAGCAGTACTTC. Translating it yields CAWTPQGYEQYF.

The rearrangement uses TRBV11-2 and TRBJ1-1; 9 bases fit TRBD1. Germline V gives CDR1 SGHAT, CDR2 FQNNGV. J gave up 4 bases and V 5 bases, and 11 bases lay outside the gene matches. This CDR3 is 16 amino acids long. CDR3 protein: CASSHNVVTGGTEAFF. The CDR3 region has the DNA TGTGCCAGCAGCCACAACGTCGTGACAGGGGGCACTGAAGCTTTCTTT.

The gene calls are TRBV7-9 and TRBJ2-1; 7 positions match TRBD1. The V gene's germline CDR1 is SEHNR and CDR2 FQNEAQ (reference sequence). The CDR3 runs to 16 residues. V lost 5 bases and J lost 2; bases outside the gene matches: 9. CDR3: CASSPRTGSTYNEQFF. The CDR3 bases are TGTGCCAGCAGCCCACGGACAGGCTCAACCTACAATGAGCAGTTCTTC.